What follows describes a single T cell receptor (beta chain). Antigen specificity is unknown. The record originates from a study of post-analysis software for immune sequencing data. Looked up from germline, CDR1 is LGHNA and CDR2 is YSLEER. The length of the CDR3 is 16 residues. V was cut by 0 bases and J by 8 bases, with 16 bases left in between. Prepared libraries of TCR beta cDNA carried unique molecular identifiers. TCRdb ran MiXCR on the PCR reads and lists one entry per CDR3 protein. The sample lists about 770,000 distinct CDR3 sequences; around 45% were seen once. Study-wide results and caveats: By F measure, samples from a shared preparation batch strongly co-clustered. Elevated frequency relative to controls characterized four or five TRBV segments in patients, TRBV5-6, TRBV5-1 and TRBV20-1 among them.

Input material: blood. This sequence was found in a girl aged 10 to 17 with multiple sclerosis. This chain uses TRBV4-3 with TRBJ1-4; no definite D call. CDR3 sequence: CASSQEMDLAGEKLFF. CDR3 DNA sequence: TGCGCCAGCAGCCAAGAGATGGATCTTGCCGGGGAAAAACTGTTTTTT.